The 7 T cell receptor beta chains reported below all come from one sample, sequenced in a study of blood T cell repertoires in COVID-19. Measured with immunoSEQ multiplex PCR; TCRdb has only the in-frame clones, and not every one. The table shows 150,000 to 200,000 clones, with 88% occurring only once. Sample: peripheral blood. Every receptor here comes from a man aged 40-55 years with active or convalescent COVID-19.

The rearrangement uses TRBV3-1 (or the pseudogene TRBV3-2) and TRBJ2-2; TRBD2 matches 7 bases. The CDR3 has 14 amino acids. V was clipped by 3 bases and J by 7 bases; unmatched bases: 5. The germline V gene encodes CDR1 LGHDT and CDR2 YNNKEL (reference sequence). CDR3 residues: CASSQAGAGGELFF. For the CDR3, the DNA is TGTGCCAGCAGCCAGGCGGGAGCCGGCGGGGAGCTGTTTTTT.

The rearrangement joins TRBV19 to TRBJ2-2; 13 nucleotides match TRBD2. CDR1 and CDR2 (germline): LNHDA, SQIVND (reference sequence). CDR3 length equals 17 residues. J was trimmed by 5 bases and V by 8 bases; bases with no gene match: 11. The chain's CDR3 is CASLPGTSGVWTGELFF. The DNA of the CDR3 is TGTGCCAGTTTGCCCGGGACTAGCGGGGTGTGGACCGGGGAGCTGTTTTTT.

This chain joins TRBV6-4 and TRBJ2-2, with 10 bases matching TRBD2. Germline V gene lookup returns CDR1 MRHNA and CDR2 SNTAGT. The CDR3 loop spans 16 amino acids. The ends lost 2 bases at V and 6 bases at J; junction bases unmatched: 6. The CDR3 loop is CASSDPGLAHAGELFF. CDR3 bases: TGTGCCAGCAGTGACCCGGGACTAGCGCACGCCGGGGAGCTGTTTTTT.

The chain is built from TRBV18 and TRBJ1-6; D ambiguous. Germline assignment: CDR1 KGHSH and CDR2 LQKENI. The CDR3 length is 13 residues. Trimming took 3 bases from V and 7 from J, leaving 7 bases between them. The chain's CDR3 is CASSPFRNSPLHF. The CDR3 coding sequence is TGTGCCAGCTCACCCTTCAGGAATTCACCCCTCCACTTT.

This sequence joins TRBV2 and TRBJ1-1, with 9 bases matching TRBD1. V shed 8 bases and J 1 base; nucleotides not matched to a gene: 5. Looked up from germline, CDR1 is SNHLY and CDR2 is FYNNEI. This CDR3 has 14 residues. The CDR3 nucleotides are TGTGCCAGCGACCCGGGACAGGGGAACACTGAAGCTTTCTTT. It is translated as CASDPGQGNTEAFF.

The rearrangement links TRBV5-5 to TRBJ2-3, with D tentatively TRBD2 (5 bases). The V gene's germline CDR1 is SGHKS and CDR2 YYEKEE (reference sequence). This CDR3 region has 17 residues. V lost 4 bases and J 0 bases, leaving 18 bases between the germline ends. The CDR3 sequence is CASSPTLTRASTDTQYF. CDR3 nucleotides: TGTGCCAGCAGCCCGACCCTGACGAGGGCCAGCACAGATACGCAGTATTTT.

The CDR3 DNA follows: TGCGCCAGCAGTTCCGACAGGGGTGGGATCAATGAGCAGTTCTTC. Encoded protein: CASSSDRGGINEQFF. The rearrangement links TRBV5-1 to TRBJ2-1; 8 nucleotides line up with TRBD1. This CDR3 spans 15 amino acids. Trimming removed 5 bases from V and 6 bases from J; junction bases left unmatched: 10. CDR1 and CDR2 (germline): SGHRS, YFSETQ.